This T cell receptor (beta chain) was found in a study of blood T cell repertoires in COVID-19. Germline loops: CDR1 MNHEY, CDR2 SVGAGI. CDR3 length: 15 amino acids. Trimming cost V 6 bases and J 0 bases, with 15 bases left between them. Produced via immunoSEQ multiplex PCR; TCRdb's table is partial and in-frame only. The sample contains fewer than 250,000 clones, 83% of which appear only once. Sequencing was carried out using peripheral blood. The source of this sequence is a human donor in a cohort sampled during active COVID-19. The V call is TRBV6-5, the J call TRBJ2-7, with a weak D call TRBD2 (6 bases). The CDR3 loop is CASRPGLRNSYEQYF. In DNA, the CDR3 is TGTGCCAGCAGACCGGGACTCCGTAACTCCTACGAGCAGTACTTC.